In this sample, the clone carrying this TCR beta chain turned up a few times. The sample comes from a study of blood T cells in healthy people across ages. The germline V gene has CDR1 LGHDT and CDR2 YNNKEL (reference sequence). The CDR3 is 12 amino acids. A J-beta primer mix and a sample-barcoded 5' primer were used in a second PCR of about 7 to 12 cycles. A template-switch adaptor that had 12 random nucleotides put a tag on each cDNA molecule. Every sample produced at least 2.5 million CDR3-containing paired-end reads. TCRdb reprocessed the 5' RACE reads with MiXCR, giving one entry per CDR3 protein. Among approximately 810,000 distinct CDR3 sequences listed, around 28% were seen once.

The sample taken for sequencing was blood. The chain uses TRBV3-1 and TRBJ1-4; no definite D call. This TCR was sampled from a woman at least 80 years old in good health. In DNA form, the CDR3 reads TGTGCGGCGGGTGGGGTTAATGAAAAACTGTTTTTT. It is translated as CAAGGVNEKLFF. The variable domain in full, completed from reference TRBV3-1 and TRBJ1-4, reads DTAVSQTPKYLVTQMGNDKSIKCEQNLGHDTMYWYKQDSKKFLKIMFSYNNKELIINETVPNRFSPKSPDKAHLNLHINSLELGDSAVYFCAAGGVNEKLFFGSGTQLSVL.